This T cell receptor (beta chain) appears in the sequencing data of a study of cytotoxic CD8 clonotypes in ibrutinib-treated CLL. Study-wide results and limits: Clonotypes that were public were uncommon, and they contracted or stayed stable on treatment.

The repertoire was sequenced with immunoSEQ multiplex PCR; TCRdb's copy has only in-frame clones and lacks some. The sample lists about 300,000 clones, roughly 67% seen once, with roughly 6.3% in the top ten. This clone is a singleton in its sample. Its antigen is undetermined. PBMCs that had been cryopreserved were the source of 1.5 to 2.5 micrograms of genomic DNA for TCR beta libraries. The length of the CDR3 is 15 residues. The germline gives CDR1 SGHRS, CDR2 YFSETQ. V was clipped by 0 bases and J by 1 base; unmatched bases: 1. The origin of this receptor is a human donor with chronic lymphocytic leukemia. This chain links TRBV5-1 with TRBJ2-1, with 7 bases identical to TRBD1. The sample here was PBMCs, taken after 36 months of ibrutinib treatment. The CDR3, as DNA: TGCGCCAGCAGCTTGGAACAGGGGTCCTACAATGAGCAGTTCTTC. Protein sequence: CASSLEQGSYNEQFF.